This is a list of T cell receptor beta chains from one sample in a study of T cell changes during pregnancy in multiple sclerosis. TCRdb keeps only in-frame clones here, not all; method: immunoSEQ multiplex PCR. The sample lists around 66,000 clones; roughly 90% were seen once. Material: peripheral blood, obtained in the first trimester of pregnancy. All receptors come from a female donor in good health, enrolled as a control in a pregnancy study. Both conserved end residues are trimmed from each CDR3. Fields, in order: CDR3 protein, J gene, V gene.

cdr3_aa: ASSIGGRPTGELF; j_call: TRBJ2-2; v_call: TRBV19
cdr3_aa: AWSQTGGFYGYT; j_call: TRBJ1-2; v_call: TRBV30
cdr3_aa: ASSLQAGDGYT; j_call: TRBJ1-2; v_call: TRBV7-3
cdr3_aa: ASSRDRGNEKLF; j_call: TRBJ1-4; v_call: TRBV2
cdr3_aa: ASRLDRTYGYT; j_call: TRBJ1-2; v_call: TRBV19
cdr3_aa: ASSRGNTIY; j_call: TRBJ1-3; v_call: TRBV9
cdr3_aa: ASSLVSARGETQY; j_call: TRBJ2-5; v_call: TRBV5-4
cdr3_aa: ASSLLLTDTQY; j_call: TRBJ2-3; v_call: TRBV27
cdr3_aa: SVGGSYNEKLF; j_call: TRBJ1-4; v_call: TRBV29-1
cdr3_aa: ASSSEETQY; j_call: TRBJ2-5; v_call: TRBV28
cdr3_aa: ASSQGGAGDTQY; j_call: TRBJ2-3; v_call: TRBV7-3